This record covers a single T cell receptor beta chain. What it recognizes is unknown. The entry originates in a study of T cell repertoires in cytomegalovirus infection. Regarding the study as a whole: CMV carriers having the relevant HLA were flagged by cumulative public TCR beta family frequency.

MiXCR was run by TCRdb on the reads, yielding one entry per CDR3 protein. The sample shows a few hundred thousand distinct CDR3 sequences, around 35% of them seen only once. CDR1 and CDR2 (germline): KGHDR, SFDVKD. V dropped 4 bases and J dropped 7; count of bases not matched to a gene: 4. CDR3 length equals 16 residues. The gene calls are TRBV24-1 and TRBJ2-1; 15 bases fit TRBD2. The receptor was derived from a human donor in good health (CMV status not recorded). Some clones in this sample may be carry-over from other donors' samples. The sample was cultured PBMCs, taken from culture after CMV antigen stimulation. For the CDR3, the DNA is TGTGCCACCAGTGACCCTGGGACTAGCGGGAGGAATGAGCAGTTCTTC. Encoded protein: CATSDPGTSGRNEQFF.